The 17 T cell receptor beta chains below were found in one sample sequenced in a study of radiotherapy plus CTLA-4 blockade in lung cancer. The protocol was immunoSEQ multiplex PCR, while the TCRdb copy is restricted to in-frame clones and leaves out a portion. The top ten hold around 7% of the sample, which has approximately 75,000 clones, roughly 75% seen once. The sample consisted of peripheral blood, taken from a patient treated with radiotherapy plus ipilimumab. The receptors were sampled from a human donor with non-small cell lung cancer who had a complete response to radiotherapy plus ipilimumab.

The gene calls are TRBV7-2 and TRBJ2-1; TRBD1 might be the D (5 bases). The CDR3 loop spans 14 amino acids. Germline CDR1 SGHTA, CDR2 FQGNSA. Trimming cost V 2 bases and J 5 bases, with 10 bases left between them. Here the CDR3 DNA reads TGTGCCAGCAGCTTATCAAACAGGAACAATGAGCAGTTCTTC. It is translated as CASSLSNRNNEQFF.

The chain joins TRBV9 to TRBJ1-1; possibly TRBD1 for D (5 bases). The V and J ends lost 0 bases and 5 bases respectively, with 8 bases between them. This CDR3 is 13 amino acids long. The germline V gene encodes CDR1 SGDLS and CDR2 YYNGEE. The CDR3 bases are TGTGCCAGCAGCGTAGGGACATCTACTGAAGCTTTCTTT. Protein product: CASSVGTSTEAFF.

A few counts support this clone. The CDR3 DNA follows: TGTGCCAGCCAGGCGGGGGATTCACCCCTCCACTTT. Protein product: CASQAGDSPLHF. V and J are TRBV6-4 and TRBJ1-6, with D possibly matching TRBD1 (5 bases). Per germline, CDR1 MRHNA and CDR2 SNTAGT. The CDR3 spans 12 residues. Trimming took off 8 bases at V and 8 bases at J, with 10 bases between the two ends.

This clone was found once. Here the CDR3 reads CASSLELGRGYEQYV. The CDR3 DNA follows: TGTGCCAGCAGCTTAGAGTTGGGCAGGGGGTATGAGCAGTACGTC. This sequence joins TRBV7-2 and TRBJ2-7; TRBD1 matches at 7 bases. The CDR3 extends over 15 amino acids. The germline CDR1 and CDR2 sequences are SGHTA and FQGNSA. Germline trimming cut 1 base from V and 7 bases from J; bases unmatched to any gene: 10.

The V and J genes are TRBV7-9 and TRBJ1-5; no clear D gene. V gave up 1 base and J gave up 7 bases, with 11 bases separating them. The CDR3 spans 14 residues. CDR1 and CDR2 (germline): SEHNR, FQNEAQ (reference sequence). The CDR3 bases are TGTGCCAGCAGCTTAGAAACCTTAGGGCAGCCCCAGCATTTT. Protein product: CASSLETLGQPQHF.

The rearrangement joins TRBV30 to TRBJ1-5; D gene uncertain. The CDR3 is 13 amino acids. Germline lookup yields CDR1 GTSNPN and CDR2 SVGIG (reference sequence). V gave up 4 bases and J gave up 5 bases, with 12 bases separating them. This CDR3 reads CAWTGSNYQPQHF. CDR3 sequence (DNA): TGTGCCTGGACAGGATCGAATTATCAGCCCCAGCATTTT.

The chain employs TRBV5-1 and TRBJ2-4; TRBD1 aligns across 7 bases. Germline assignment: CDR1 SGHRS and CDR2 YFSETQ. V gave up 0 bases and J gave up 0 bases; unmatched junction bases: 3. The CDR3 consists of 16 residues. The CDR3 reads CASSLGQGLAKNIQYF. The CDR3 nucleotides are TGCGCCAGCAGCTTGGGACAGGGCTTAGCCAAAAACATTCAGTACTTC.

This chain uses TRBV9 with TRBJ2-7; D not certain. CDR3 length equals 12 residues. Germline CDR1 and CDR2: SGDLS and YYNGEE. The V end was cut by 4 bases, the J end by 3 bases, with 8 bases between. The CDR3 reads CASSPPRYEQYF. The CDR3 nucleotides are TGTGCCAGCAGCCCACCCCGCTACGAGCAGTACTTC.

This chain uses TRBV6-6 with TRBJ1-5; D unclear. The V end was cut by 8 bases, the J end by 0 bases, with 14 bases between. Germline V lookup: CDR1 MNHNY, CDR2 SVGAGI (reference sequence). This CDR3 region has 15 residues. CDR3 sequence: CASGVTEGSNQPQHF. In nucleotides, the CDR3 is TGTGCCAGCGGAGTTACGGAGGGTAGCAATCAGCCCCAGCATTTT.

The CDR3 spells CASSLDGTGGSYEQYV. Written as DNA, the CDR3 is TGCGCCAGCAGCTTGGACGGGACAGGGGGGTCCTACGAGCAGTACGTC. The chain recombines TRBV5-1 with TRBJ2-7; 11 bases match TRBD1. V lost 0 bases to trimming and J lost 1 base; unmatched junction nucleotides: 3. The germline V gene has CDR1 SGHRS and CDR2 YFSETQ. The CDR3 length is 16 residues.

CDR3 sequence: CASSQFGTGGVSYTF. CDR3 nucleotides: TGTGCCAGCAGCCAATTCGGGACAGGGGGCGTCTCATACACCTTC. The chain carries TRBV11-3 and TRBJ1-2; 12 nucleotides align to TRBD1. The CDR3 extends over 15 amino acids. With 5 bases clipped from V and 11 bases from J, the junction kept 12 bases outside the gene matches. Germline V lookup: CDR1 SGHNT, CDR2 YENEEA.

The V gene is TRBV7-2, the J gene TRBJ2-3; D unclear. CDR1 is SGHTA, CDR2 FQGNSA, per germline. V was trimmed by 0 bases and J by 2 bases, leaving 12 bases between them. The CDR3 contains 16 residues. The CDR3 loop reads CASSLARSYVTDTQYF. The CDR3 bases are TGTGCCAGCAGCTTAGCCCGTAGCTATGTCACAGATACGCAGTATTTT.

CDR3: CASSFGDRAGSRNEQFF. The CDR3 nucleotides read TGTGCCAGCAGCTTCGGGGATCGGGCGGGGAGCCGCAATGAGCAGTTCTTC. The chain combines TRBV7-2 with TRBJ2-1, with D perhaps TRBD2 (6 bases). Germline V gene sequence: CDR1 SGHTA, CDR2 FQGNSA. This CDR3 region has 17 residues. V lost 3 bases to trimming and J lost 6 bases, with 21 bases between them.

Only a few counts were recorded for this clone. This chain uses TRBV7-2 with TRBJ2-1, with D perhaps given as TRBD1 or TRBD2 (5 bases each). V lost 5 bases to trimming and J lost 4 bases, with 15 bases between them. Germline V gene lookup returns CDR1 SGHTA and CDR2 FQGNSA. The length of the CDR3 is 15 residues. In DNA form, the CDR3 reads TGTGCCAGCAGCCCTGGGACGGCGGTGTACAATGAGCAGTTCTTC. Encoded protein: CASSPGTAVYNEQFF.

This chain links TRBV5-4 with TRBJ2-3, with 12 bases aligning to TRBD2. This CDR3 region has 17 residues. CDR1 is SGHNT, CDR2 YYREEE, per germline (reference sequence). After removal of 2 bases from V and 2 bases from J, the junction contained 6 bases not matched to a gene. The CDR3 sequence: CASSFVLAGGTTDTQYF. CDR3 sequence (DNA): TGTGCCAGCAGCTTCGTGCTAGCGGGGGGGACCACAGATACGCAGTATTTT.

This sequence joins TRBV21-1 and TRBJ2-7; the table's D call, TRBD2, was not checked against the DNA. TRBV21-1 is noted as a pseudogene. The CDR3 consists of 14 residues. The CDR3 coding sequence is TGTGCCAGCCACGAGAGGCGCGGGGGCTACGAGCAGTACGTC. Its translation is CASHERRGGYEQYV.

This chain links TRBV4-1 with TRBJ2-4; unclear D gene. Trimming removed 0 bases from V and 9 bases from J, with 9 bases in between. Germline CDR1 MGHRA, CDR2 YSYEKL. The CDR3 spans 13 residues. The CDR3 bases are TGCGCCAGCAGCCAAGACTTCGCTTTCATTCAGTACTTC. This sequence encodes CASSQDFAFIQYF.